This TCR beta chain was recorded in a study of shared clonotypes between healthy human individuals. This clone was observed a single time. The protocol was immunoSEQ multiplex PCR, while the TCRdb copy is restricted to in-frame clones and leaves out a portion. This sample has 2 million to 2.5 million clones; 80% to 95% occur once, and the top ten carry 0.37%. The CDR3 length is 14 residues. The V and J ends lost 4 bases and 9 bases respectively, with 16 bases between them. Germline lookup yields CDR1 SNHLY and CDR2 FYNNEI. The sample taken for sequencing was naive CD4+ T cells from PBMCs. Subset noted: CD45RA+ positively selected. The V gene is TRBV2, the J gene TRBJ2-1; no reliable D call. The sequence was collected from a man between 18 and 35 years old in good health. Some clones in this sample may be carry-over from other donors' samples. Here the CDR3 reads CASSGPSGSGEQFF. In nucleotides, the CDR3 is TGTGCCAGCAGTGGGCCGTCGGGTAGTGGTGAGCAGTTCTTC.